This record looks at one TCR beta chain sequence and its context. What it recognizes is unknown. The sample holds other DNA sequences that translate to the same CDR3. The source of the sample is a study of T cells in localized non-small cell lung cancer. Study observations and caveats: Clonality of T cells reached its maximum in uninvolved adjacent lung, surpassing tumor.

Profiled with immunoSEQ multiplex PCR; TCRdb holds only in-frame clones, not every one. This table has around 54,000 clones, around 86% appearing once. The CDR3 contains 13 residues. The germline V gene has CDR1 SGHNT and CDR2 YYREEE (reference sequence). Unmatched junction bases numbered 3, after V lost 4 bases and J lost 4 bases. The chain uses TRBV5-4 and TRBJ1-1, with 8 bases matching TRBD1. This TCR was recovered from a male donor older than 55 with stage III squamous cell lung carcinoma. The sequencing used peripheral blood, collected before any cancer treatment. CDR3 in amino acids: CASSLTGGTEAFF. The DNA for the CDR3 is TGTGCCAGCAGCCTCACAGGGGGCACTGAAGCTTTCTTT.